This T cell receptor beta chain was captured in a study of blood T cell repertoires in COVID-19. Study information: Sources were T cells, B-cell-depleted T cells, or PBMCs; the material itself was cDNA or gDNA.

The table lists this clone with a count of one. The V segment lost 2 bases and the J segment 2 bases; nucleotides outside the gene matches: 10. The CDR3 consists of 17 residues. In germline, CDR1 is MNHEY, CDR2 SMNVEV (reference sequence). In the original workflow: Reference gene primers were amplified, and this amplification served to estimate nucleated cell counts. Assay: immunoSEQ multiplex PCR; the TCRdb copy retains only in-frame clones and omits some. Clonal size and the V and J genes are those of that table, whereas D and trimming came from the DNA. The data show 150,000 to 200,000 clones, roughly 81% seen once.

The clonotype comes from a woman aged 80 or older with COVID-19, enrolled during active disease. The V and J genes are TRBV27 and TRBJ2-3, with 7 bases that match TRBD2. Sequenced material: peripheral blood. As DNA, the CDR3 is TGTGCCAGCAGTTTAAAAGGAGCGGGGCTCCCCACAGATACGCAGTATTTT. This codes for CASSLKGAGLPTDTQYF.